Presented here are 17 T cell receptor beta chains from one specimen sequenced in a study of T cell responses to AZD1222 COVID-19 vaccine. Using immunoSEQ multiplex PCR, the repertoire was profiled, and TCRdb retains in-frame clones only, with some absent. The table has 200,000 to 300,000 clones, more than 80% seen once; the top ten hold 0.55%. The sample consisted of peripheral blood, taken on day 0 of AZD1222 vaccination. All receptors derive from an adult in good health.

This clone appeared a single time. The chain is built from TRBV7-8 and TRBJ1-2; D perhaps matches TRBD1 (5 bases). V was shortened by 4 bases and J by 4 bases, with 13 bases between the two germline ends. The germline CDR1 and CDR2 sequences are SGHVS and FQNEAQ. The CDR3 consists of 14 residues. This CDR3 reads CASSSQPGTYGYTF. As DNA, the CDR3 is TGTGCCAGCAGCTCACAGCCTGGGACCTATGGCTACACCTTC. Supplemented by reference TRBV7-8 and TRBJ1-2, the full variable domain reads GAGVSQSPRYKVAKRGQDVALRCDPISGHVSLFWYQQALGQGPEFLTYFQNEAQLDKSGLPSDRFFAERPEGSVSTLKIQRTQQEDSAVYLCASSSQPGTYGYTFGSGTRLTVV.

Remarks on this clone: Other nucleotide sequences in the sample specify the same CDR3. The chain employs TRBV9 and TRBJ1-1, with D uncertain. Germline assignment: CDR1 SGDLS and CDR2 YYNGEE. The V end was cut by 0 bases, the J end by 2 bases, with 8 bases between. The CDR3 consists of 14 residues. CDR3 loop: CASSVGAKNTEAFF. The DNA for the CDR3 is TGTGCCAGCAGCGTAGGGGCAAAAAACACTGAAGCTTTCTTT.

This chain links TRBV4-1 with TRBJ1-1, with unresolved D. The CDR3 runs 14 residues. V lost 0 bases to trimming and J lost 1 base, with 6 bases between them. Germline CDR1 and CDR2: MGHRA and YSYEKL. The CDR3 sequence is CASSQETSNTEAFF. The CDR3, as DNA: TGCGCCAGCAGCCAAGAAACTTCGAACACTGAAGCTTTCTTT.

This rearrangement joins TRBV18 to TRBJ1-5; no reliable D call. V dropped 2 bases and J dropped 1 base, with 9 bases sitting between them. This CDR3 region has 15 residues. CDR1 and CDR2 (germline): KGHSH, LQKENI. The CDR3 DNA follows: TGTGCCAGCTCACCAGGCGGTATGAGCAATCAGCCCCAGCATTTT. Its protein product is CASSPGGMSNQPQHF.

The chain combines TRBV7-9 with TRBJ2-7; 11 bases agree with TRBD1. V lost 0 bases and J lost 1; bases outside the gene matches: 8. The V gene's germline CDR1 is SEHNR and CDR2 FQNEAQ (reference sequence). CDR3 size: 18 residues. The CDR3, as DNA: TGTGCCAGCAGCTTAGCCCCGGGACAGGGGGTTTCTTCCTACGAGCAGTACTTC. Encoded protein: CASSLAPGQGVSSYEQYF.

The V gene is TRBV6-2 or TRBV6-3, the J gene TRBJ1-2; 10 nucleotides align to TRBD1. J gave up 8 bases and V 5 bases, and 8 bases lay outside the gene matches. Germline CDR1 reads MNHEY; CDR2 reads SVGEGT. The CDR3 is 14 residues long. The CDR3 reads CASSRDRGGGGYTF. In DNA form, the CDR3 reads TGTGCCAGCAGTCGGGACAGGGGAGGAGGCGGCTACACCTTC.

The chain combines TRBV6-5 with TRBJ2-7; D is ambiguous. Germline V CDR1 and CDR2: MNHEY, SVGAGI. V dropped 0 bases and J dropped 4 bases, with 13 bases sitting between them. CDR3 length: 15 amino acids. CDR3 sequence (DNA): TGTGCCAGCAGTTACTCGGGTGGGGTCCCTTACGAGCAGTACTTC. Protein: CASSYSGGVPYEQYF.

The V call is TRBV27, the J call TRBJ2-7; 10 bases fit TRBD2. Germline V gives CDR1 MNHEY, CDR2 SMNVEV (reference sequence). The CDR3 extends over 18 amino acids. Trimming at V came to 5 bases and at J to 3 bases, leaving 16 bases not matched to a gene. DNA for the CDR3: TGTGCCAGCAGTCCCTTAAGGCTAGCGGGAGTCGGGGGCTACGAGCAGTACTTC. Its translation is CASSPLRLAGVGGYEQYF.

The rearrangement uses TRBV24-1 and TRBJ1-5; weak D call: TRBD1 (5 bases). The V end was cut by 5 bases, the J end by 7 bases, with 11 bases between. Germline CDR1 is KGHDR and CDR2 is SFDVKD. CDR3 size: 13 residues. The CDR3 region is CATSAGGSQPQHF. CDR3 nucleotide sequence: TGTGCCACCAGTGCTGGGGGGAGCCAGCCCCAGCATTTT.

This chain uses TRBV3-1 (or the pseudogene TRBV3-2) with TRBJ1-1; D unclear. Germline CDR1 and CDR2: LGHDT and YNNKEL (reference sequence). Between the trimmed V and J ends, which lost 5 bases and 4 bases, there was a span of 14 bases. The CDR3 runs to 14 residues. For the CDR3, the DNA is TGTGCCAGCAGCTACCCCGCGGTGGGCACTGAAGCTTTCTTT. It encodes CASSYPAVGTEAFF.

This rearrangement joins TRBV27 to TRBJ2-3; TRBD2 is a possible D gene (5 bases). CDR3 length equals 15 residues. V shed 3 bases and J shed 4 bases, with 14 bases lying between them. Germline CDR1 MNHEY, CDR2 SMNVEV (reference sequence). The CDR3, as DNA: TGTGCCAGCAGTTTGCGTCTAGGAGGCGCAGATACGCAGTATTTT. This gives the protein CASSLRLGGADTQYF.

CDR3 bases: TGTGCCAGCAGCGGGCCAACCGCCTACGAGCAGTACTTC. Residues: CASSGPTAYEQYF. This sequence joins TRBV9 and TRBJ2-7; D is unresolved. CDR3 length: 13 residues. V shed 3 bases and J shed 2 bases, with 9 bases lying between them. CDR1 and CDR2 (germline): SGDLS, YYNGEE.

There are a few counts of this clone. For the CDR3, the DNA is TGTGCCAGCTCACCAGGGCAGAGGTACGAGCAGTACTTC. This gives the protein CASSPGQRYEQYF. V is TRBV18 and J is TRBJ2-7; D unclear. This CDR3 has 13 residues. V was trimmed by 2 bases and J by 4 bases, leaving 9 bases between them. Germline V gene data show CDR1 as KGHSH and CDR2 as LQKENI.

The chain recombines TRBV2 with TRBJ2-5; perhaps TRBD2 as D (6 bases). Germline-derived CDR1 and CDR2 are SNHLY and FYNNEI. Deletions cut 4 bases from V and 5 bases from J, with 11 bases between. This CDR3 region has 13 residues. The CDR3 is CASSVRGVETQYF. CDR3 bases: TGTGCCAGCAGTGTACGCGGGGTGGAGACCCAGTACTTC.

V usage is TRBV27 and J usage is TRBJ2-7, with D perhaps matching TRBD1 or TRBD2 (6 bases each). Germline V gene lookup returns CDR1 MNHEY and CDR2 SMNVEV (reference sequence). Between the trimmed V and J ends, which lost 10 bases and 2 bases, there was a span of 18 bases. This CDR3 has 14 amino acids. The CDR3 region is CATSGAVTPYEQYF. The CDR3 bases are TGTGCCACCTCGGGGGCGGTCACCCCCTACGAGCAGTACTTC.

This clone was picked up one time. The rearrangement joins TRBV4-1 to TRBJ1-5; tentative D call: TRBD1 (6 bases). Germline V gene data show CDR1 as MGHRA and CDR2 as YSYEKL. CDR3 length: 17 residues. V shed 2 bases and J shed 1 base, with 15 bases lying between them. As DNA, the CDR3 is TGCGCCAGCAGCCAACTATTTTGGGGGACAAGCAATCAGCCCCAGCATTTT. Translating gives CASSQLFWGTSNQPQHF.

V usage is TRBV9 and J usage is TRBJ2-1; TRBD2 might be the D (5 bases). The CDR3 is made up of 14 amino acids. Germline CDR1 reads SGDLS; CDR2 reads YYNGEE. Between the trimmed V and J ends, which lost 3 bases and 3 bases, there was a span of 10 bases. The DNA of the CDR3 is TGTGCCAGCAGCGCTAGCACTTACTACAATGAGCAGTTCTTC. Translated, it gives CASSASTYYNEQFF.